The rows below give T cell receptor beta chains drawn from one sample of a study of Graves' ophthalmopathy and Graves' hyperthyroidism. TCRdb ran MiXCR on the multiplex PCR reads and lists one entry per CDR3 protein. The sample lists 450,000 or so distinct CDR3 sequences, roughly 14% occurring once. Specimen: blood. Receptor source: a woman aged 25 to 39 with Graves' ophthalmopathy. The conserved cysteine and the conserved F or W are not part of the CDR3 here. D genes are given only for firm matches.

D,V,CDR3
.,TRBV28,ASRNGGEGSYEQY
.,TRBV12-5,ASGLAPGEETQY
TRBD1,TRBV12-3/TRBV12-4,ASRGTGEQPQH
.,TRBV6-1,ASSEQGGNSPLH
.,TRBV12-3/TRBV12-4,AISGVGMTTYGYT
TRBD1,TRBV11-2,ASSSHRDSNTGELF
.,TRBV20-1,SARDQGSYDNSPLH
.,TRBV6-5,ASSYSGQESYGYT
.,TRBV4-1,ASSQSAQNYEQY
.,TRBV10-3,AISERMIGERLGEETQY
.,TRBV2,ASSQGEAGELF
.,TRBV6-2/TRBV6-3,ASSYSPEAGQISYEQY
.,TRBV30,AWSQGETQY
TRBD1,TRBV6-1,ASSGTGSASPLH
.,TRBV2,ASSDRFFYEQY
.,TRBV30,AWARVGETQY
.,TRBV5-1,ASSLDTSSYEQY
TRBD1,TRBV30,AWSGRDSSKGVYGYT
TRBD1,TRBV12-3/TRBV12-4,ASSTAEGAKRSPLH
.,TRBV19,ASSIVALGYEQY
.,TRBV12-5,ASGPTPGTNTEAF
TRBD2,TRBV4-1,ASSQVGLAGGQETQY
TRBD2,TRBV9,ASSPSGGAWQETQY
TRBD1,TRBV28,ASSPGQSYGYT
.,TRBV14,ASSLLSGVIETQY
.,TRBV5-1,ASSLQGRNTEAF
.,TRBV6-4,ASMQGIQPQH
.,TRBV12-3/TRBV12-4,ASRSNRAGYT
.,TRBV7-9,ASSPTVNTGELF
.,TRBV2,ASTGLGYGYT
.,TRBV20-1,SAQSGRRGSYEQY
.,TRBV12-3/TRBV12-4,ASSLGQASQPQH
TRBD1,TRBV10-3,AISEDPPAGGNQPQH
.,TRBV6-5,ASSYAEMNTEAF
.,TRBV20-1,SAGQRGYEQY
.,TRBV9,AISVGWGSPYEQY
.,TRBV5-1,ASSFGQCSDTEAF
.,TRBV12-3/TRBV12-4,ASSFPSREAEAF
TRBD2,TRBV7-8,ASSSRLAGGSGETQY
TRBD2,TRBV20-1,SARGLISYEQY
TRBD1,TRBV27,ASSFARTGVMNTGELF
.,TRBV12-3/TRBV12-4,ASSLALGGGSPLH
.,TRBV4-1,ASSQVWGAMSEAF
.,TRBV29-1,SVSRDYGYT
TRBD1,TRBV6-1,ASNQGASSSYEQY
.,TRBV2,ASSPRSGWNSPLH
.,TRBV24-1,ATSDQGFGAF
TRBD1,TRBV12-3/TRBV12-4,ASRPGQGRTEAF
TRBD1,TRBV2,AILVKQGNYGYT
TRBD1,TRBV7-2,ASSFNRGLEPQH
.,TRBV28,ASSPHRVSETQY
.,TRBV6-1,ASRETRAGGANVLT
TRBD1,TRBV5-1,ASSLAADRVSPLH
TRBD1,TRBV27,ASSSPDRGRAGELF
.,TRBV6-1,ASSRGRLLKTEAF
TRBD2,TRBV2,ASSGGTSGQETQY
TRBD2,TRBV20-1,SASQSGGTYEQY